This T cell receptor (beta chain) was sequenced for a study of T cell responses to AZD1222 COVID-19 vaccine. Across the whole study: Combined were second doses at about 4 or about 12 weeks.

Points on this clone: The antigen is undetermined.

CDR3 length: 18 residues. The ends lost 1 base at V and 0 bases at J; junction bases unmatched: 9. The germline V gene encodes CDR1 MGHRA and CDR2 YSYEKL. Data came from immunoSEQ multiplex PCR; TCRdb stores just in-frame clones and leaves some out. This table has more than 95,000 clones, 80% to 90% appearing once. Findings and caveats of the study: The donors showed a predominance of white British ancestry and of females, with possible underestimation of clonal diversity. Nearly half of spike-specific TCRs reportedly target unmutated variant regions.

This chain links TRBV4-1 with TRBJ2-1, with 7 nucleotides matching TRBD2. The sequencing used peripheral blood, collected on day 0 of AZD1222 vaccination. This clonotype was obtained from an adult in good health. The CDR3 reads CASSQAPPGLSSYNEQFF. The CDR3 nucleotides read TGCGCCAGCAGCCAAGCCCCGCCGGGACTAAGCTCCTACAATGAGCAGTTCTTC.